Below, 30 T cell receptor beta chains from the same sample are listed, as sequenced in a study of beta chain features in type 1 diabetes. Of the isolated RNA, all was reverse transcribed, and so the sequenced material was expressed TCRB transcripts. The repertoire was sequenced with immunoSEQ multiplex PCR; TCRdb's copy has only in-frame clones and lacks some. The sample lists 400,000 to 600,000 clones; about 32% were seen once. Sequencing was carried out using naive CD4+ T cells from blood. Every receptor here comes from a man between 18 and 29 years old in good health.

This rearrangement joins TRBV5-1 to TRBJ2-5; 10 bases are a match to TRBD2. CDR1 and CDR2 (germline): SGHRS, YFSETQ. J lost 5 bases, V lost 3 bases, and 7 bases had no gene match. The CDR3 spans 15 residues. CDR3 protein: CASSSQREGPETQYF. The CDR3, as DNA: TGCGCCAGCAGCTCGCAGCGGGAGGGCCCGGAGACCCAGTACTTC. The full variable domain, in which reference TRBV5-1 and TRBJ2-5 provide the parts outside the CDR3, is KAGVTQTPRYLIKTRGQQVTLSCSPISGHRSVSWYQQTPGQGLQFLFEYFSETQRNKGNFPGRFSGRQFSNSRSEMNVSTLELGDSALYLCASSSQREGPETQYFGPGTRLLVL.

This clone has more than one count but fewer than ten. The junction and the germline gene differ at one end; a read error may be behind it. CDR3 protein: CAISGTSGGNIQYF. As DNA, the CDR3 is TGTGCCATCAGTGGGACTAGCGGTGGGAACATTCAGTACTTC. The rearrangement uses TRBV6-5 and TRBJ2-4; TRBD2 matches at 11 bases. The CDR3 loop spans 14 amino acids. Per germline, CDR1 MNHEY and CDR2 SVGAGI.

The V call is TRBV5-1, the J call TRBJ2-5; D perhaps matches TRBD2 (6 bases). The CDR3 runs 15 residues. Germline CDR1 is SGHRS and CDR2 is YFSETQ. Trimming pared 2 bases from V and 1 base from J, leaving 12 bases between. This CDR3 is CASSFLPGLQETQYF. CDR3 in DNA: TGCGCCAGCAGCTTCCTGCCGGGACTCCAAGAGACCCAGTACTTC. Based on the CDR3 plus reference TRBV5-1 and TRBJ2-5, the full variable domain is KAGVTQTPRYLIKTRGQQVTLSCSPISGHRSVSWYQQTPGQGLQFLFEYFSETQRNKGNFPGRFSGRQFSNSRSEMNVSTLELGDSALYLCASSFLPGLQETQYFGPGTRLLVL.

The genes are TRBV2 and TRBJ2-2, with unresolved D. CDR1 and CDR2 (germline): SNHLY, FYNNEI. The CDR3 contains 16 residues. The V end lost 3 bases, the J end lost 4 bases, and 15 bases lay between the germline ends. CDR3 sequence reads: CASSDTARSGTGELFF. The CDR3 region has the DNA TGTGCCAGCAGTGACACCGCCCGTTCGGGCACCGGGGAGCTGTTTTTT. Together with reference TRBV2 and TRBJ2-2, the CDR3 gives the full variable domain: EPEVTQTPSHQVTQMGQEVILRCVPISNHLYFYWYRQILGQKVEFLVSFYNNEISEKSEIFDDQFSVERPDGSNFTLKIRSTKLEDSAMYFCASSDTARSGTGELFFGEGSRLTVL.

V and J are TRBV5-4 and TRBJ2-1; the D is unclear. Trimming removed 3 bases at V and 5 bases at J, with 9 bases between. CDR3 size: 13 residues. Per germline, CDR1 SGHNT and CDR2 YYREEE (reference sequence). CDR3 sequence (DNA): TGTGCCAGCAGCTCTAACTTCCACAATGAGCAGTTCTTC. This translates into CASSSNFHNEQFF. Looking up the rest from reference TRBV5-4 and TRBJ2-1 gives the full variable domain: ETGVTQSPTHLIKTRGQQVTLRCSSQSGHNTVSWYQQALGQGPQFIFQYYREEENGRGNFPPRFSGLQFPNYSSELNVNALELDDSALYLCASSSNFHNEQFFGPGTRLTVL.

The table lists this clone with a few counts. Likely a read error: the CDR3 ends without its conserved phenylalanine or tryptophan. No DNA is shown, since the ends of the CDR3 on it are uncertain; the CDR3 is the one TCRdb lists. This chain joins TRBV25-1 and TRBJ1-2; TRBD1, as called in the table, went unchecked against the DNA. The CDR3 has 11 amino acids, counting both end residues. Germline V lookup: CDR1 MGHDK, CDR2 SYGVNS. CDR3 loop: CASSEYGLSFL.

The chain has TRBV7-2 and TRBJ2-3, with D possibly matching TRBD1 (6 bases). Germline assignment: CDR1 SGHTA and CDR2 FQGNSA. The CDR3 spans 15 residues. Trimming removed 5 bases at V and 1 base at J, with 13 bases between. CDR3 sequence: CASSPEAGGTDTQYF. CDR3 sequence (DNA): TGTGCCAGCAGCCCGGAGGCAGGGGGCACAGATACGCAGTATTTT.

Only a few counts were recorded for this clone. This chain uses TRBV7-9 with TRBJ2-5, with TRBD2 identical over 7 bases. CDR1 and CDR2 from the germline V gene are SEHNR and FQNEAQ (reference sequence). V gave up 8 bases and J gave up 14 bases; unmatched junction bases: 26. This CDR3 comprises 16 residues. CDR3 residues: CASSRSPGEGPTSPYF. The CDR3 DNA follows: TGTGCCAGCTCAAGAAGCCCGGGAGAGGGCCCGACTAGCCCATACTTC.

This chain connects TRBV10-3 to TRBJ2-5; tentatively, D is TRBD2 (5 bases). The germline V gene encodes CDR1 ENHRY and CDR2 SYGVKD. The length of the CDR3 is 15 residues. Trimming pared 0 bases from V and 4 bases from J, leaving 12 bases between. The CDR3 loop reads CAISESVGSLETQYF. The CDR3 coding sequence is TGTGCCATCAGTGAGTCGGTGGGGAGCTTAGAGACCCAGTACTTC.

Only a few counts were recorded for this clone. The genes are TRBV10-3 and TRBJ2-3; 7 bases match TRBD1. CDR3 length: 15 amino acids. Trimming at V came to 8 bases and at J to 0 bases, leaving 8 bases not matched to a gene. CDR1 is ENHRY and CDR2 is SYGVKD in the germline V gene. The CDR3 nucleotides are TGTGCCATCTCGGCAGGGGGTTTCAGCACAGATACGCAGTATTTT. It yields the protein CAISAGGFSTDTQYF.

The rearrangement links TRBV11-2 to TRBJ2-7; D may be TRBD1 (6 bases). Germline lookup yields CDR1 SGHAT and CDR2 FQNNGV. The V gene lost 5 bases and the J gene lost 2 bases, with 10 bases spanning the gap. The CDR3 totals 13 residues. The CDR3 loop reads CASSPGHPYEQYF. CDR3 sequence (DNA): TGTGCCAGCAGCCCGGGACATCCCTACGAGCAGTACTTC.

The V and J genes are TRBV2 and TRBJ2-7; D remains ambiguous. With 4 bases removed from V and 9 bases from J, the gap between germline ends came to 13 bases. Germline lookup yields CDR1 SNHLY and CDR2 FYNNEI. There are 12 residues in the CDR3. The CDR3 loop is CASSVFETGQYF. The CDR3 DNA sequence: TGTGCCAGCAGTGTATTTGAAACGGGGCAGTACTTC.

The chain uses TRBV6-5 and TRBJ2-6; maybe TRBD1 (5 bases). The germline gives CDR1 MNHEY, CDR2 SVGAGI. Trimming removed 2 bases from V and 2 bases from J, with 10 bases in between. The CDR3 is 16 amino acids. CDR3 residues: CASSYKGHAGANVLTF. The DNA of the CDR3 is TGTGCCAGCAGTTACAAGGGGCACGCTGGGGCCAACGTCCTGACTTTC.

CDR3 sequence (DNA): TGTGCCAGCAGCCAAGCGACAGGGGTGAGGCACAATGAGCAGTTCTTC. This translates into CASSQATGVRHNEQFF. The J gene is TRBJ2-1, the V gene TRBV4-2; 8 bases fit TRBD1. The CDR3 is made up of 16 amino acids. V gave up 1 base and J gave up 5 bases; unmatched junction bases: 7. Germline loops: CDR1 LGHNA, CDR2 YNFKEQ.

The table lists this clone with a few counts. V usage is TRBV7-9 and J usage is TRBJ2-3, with 7 bases lining up with TRBD2. V trimming: 2 bases; J trimming: 2 bases; junction bases outside the gene matches: 4. Germline CDR1 and CDR2: SEHNR and FQNEAQ (reference sequence). This CDR3 region has 15 residues. The CDR3 loop is CASSLILADTDTQYF. The CDR3 DNA is TGTGCCAGCAGCTTAATCCTAGCGGACACAGATACGCAGTATTTT.

V is TRBV30 and J is TRBJ2-2; D is uncertain. Trimming took off 3 bases at V and 8 bases at J, with 10 bases between the two ends. Germline assignment: CDR1 GTSNPN and CDR2 SVGIG (reference sequence). CDR3 length equals 12 residues. CDR3 nucleotide sequence: TGTGCCTGGAGCCTAGAGCCTGGGGAGCTGTTTTTT. Encoded protein: CAWSLEPGELFF.

This clone was counted a single time. This rearrangement joins TRBV11-1 to TRBJ2-2; maybe TRBD1 (6 bases). In germline, CDR1 is SGHAT, CDR2 FQDESV (reference sequence). The germline V and J ends were trimmed by 7 bases and 7 bases, with 13 bases remaining between them. This CDR3 spans 13 amino acids. The CDR3 loop reads CASTSFRGGELFF. The DNA of the CDR3 is TGTGCCAGCACCTCATTCAGGGGCGGGGAGCTGTTTTTT.

This clone showed up just a few times. The gene calls are TRBV25-1 and TRBJ2-7; D uncertain. The CDR3 sequence is 11 residues long. V was shortened by 3 bases and J by 4 bases, with 4 bases between the two germline ends. CDR1 MGHDK and CDR2 SYGVNS come from the germline V gene. The CDR3 coding sequence is TGTGCCAGCAGTGACGTGTACGAGCAGTACTTC. The encoded protein is CASSDVYEQYF.

The chain employs TRBV18 and TRBJ2-7; no clear D gene. Deletions cut 0 bases from V and 2 bases from J, with 8 bases between. The CDR3 has 14 residues. Per germline, CDR1 KGHSH and CDR2 LQKENI. DNA for the CDR3: TGTGCCAGCTCACCACCTGACGGAGCCTACGAGCAGTACTTC. It specifies CASSPPDGAYEQYF.

The gene calls are TRBV7-9 and TRBJ2-1, with TRBD2 matching 7 bases. V was pared by 3 bases and J by 8 bases, with 4 bases of the junction left unmatched. Germline loops: CDR1 SEHNR, CDR2 FQNEAQ (reference sequence). The CDR3 loop spans 13 amino acids. CDR3 protein: CASSLRERDEQFF. The CDR3 DNA is TGTGCCAGCAGCTTGCGGGAGAGGGATGAGCAGTTCTTC.

This clone was detected only a few times. The CDR3 spells CSVRHRDGYGYTF. The CDR3 coding sequence is TGCAGCGTACGACACCGGGACGGGTATGGCTACACCTTC. The chain carries TRBV29-1 and TRBJ1-2, with D tentatively TRBD1 (5 bases). This CDR3 comprises 13 residues. V was cut by 6 bases and J by 5 bases, with 16 bases left in between. Germline CDR1 reads SQVTM; CDR2 reads ANQGSEA.

V usage is TRBV10-2 and J usage is TRBJ2-5, with 13 positions matching TRBD2. Losses at the gene ends were 3 bases for V and 4 bases for J; bases not matched to a gene: 5. This CDR3 is built from 16 residues. From germline, CDR1 is WSHSY and CDR2 SAAADI. CDR3 in amino acids: CASSERTSGRPETQYF. As DNA, the CDR3 is TGCGCCAGCAGTGAACGGACTAGCGGGAGACCAGAGACCCAGTACTTC.

In its sample, this clone was seen once. The chain has TRBV7-2 and TRBJ2-3; no firm D call. Germline lookup yields CDR1 SGHTA and CDR2 FQGNSA. The CDR3 consists of 14 residues. The V end lost 1 base, the J end lost 0 bases, and 5 bases lay between the germline ends. The CDR3 sequence: CASSLVSSTDTQYF. The DNA of the CDR3 is TGTGCCAGCAGCTTAGTCTCTAGCACAGATACGCAGTATTTT.

V is TRBV30 and J is TRBJ2-3; 9 bases align to TRBD1. This CDR3 is built from 13 residues. V shed 3 bases and J 9 bases; nucleotides not matched to a gene: 7. Germline V gene lookup returns CDR1 GTSNPN and CDR2 SVGIG (reference sequence). CDR3 protein: CAWRPDRGGTQYF. In nucleotides, the CDR3 is TGTGCCTGGAGGCCAGACAGGGGGGGGACGCAGTATTTT.

The V call is TRBV5-1, the J call TRBJ2-7; a weak D match, TRBD1 (6 bases). This CDR3 region has 14 residues. Trimming cost V 7 bases and J 1 base, with 15 bases left between them. CDR1 and CDR2 from the germline V gene are SGHRS and YFSETQ. CDR3 residues: CASASTGLSYEQYF. The DNA of the CDR3 is TGCGCCAGCGCGAGTACAGGGCTATCCTACGAGCAGTACTTC. The full variable domain, completed using reference TRBV5-1 and TRBJ2-7, is KAGVTQTPRYLIKTRGQQVTLSCSPISGHRSVSWYQQTPGQGLQFLFEYFSETQRNKGNFPGRFSGRQFSNSRSEMNVSTLELGDSALYLCASASTGLSYEQYFGPGTRLTVT.

This chain uses TRBV2 with TRBJ2-1, with TRBD2 identical over 9 bases. J lost 5 bases, V lost 2 bases, and 13 bases had no gene match. Germline-derived CDR1 and CDR2 are SNHLY and FYNNEI. The CDR3 is made up of 18 amino acids. DNA for the CDR3: TGTGCCAGCAGTGAAAGATCCCTAGCGGGATTGGGGAACAATGAGCAGTTCTTC. This encodes CASSERSLAGLGNNEQFF.

The V call is TRBV25-1, the J call TRBJ2-7; tentative D call: TRBD1 (6 bases). The CDR3 length is 14 residues. Trimming took off 6 bases at V and 0 bases at J, with 12 bases between the two ends. Germline V gene sequence: CDR1 MGHDK, CDR2 SYGVNS. CDR3: CASRDRDTSYEQYF. The CDR3 bases are TGTGCCAGCAGGGACCGGGACACCTCCTACGAGCAGTACTTC.

The chain employs TRBV29-1 and TRBJ2-7; 7 bases are a match to TRBD2. J was trimmed by 0 bases and V by 0 bases; bases with no gene match: 5. The V gene's germline CDR1 is SQVTM and CDR2 ANQGSEA. The CDR3 loop spans 15 amino acids. CDR3 nucleotides: TGCAGCGTTGAAGATCCGGGGGGAGGCTCCTACGAGCAGTACTTC. Translation gives CSVEDPGGGSYEQYF.

Comments on this clone: This sample also contains other DNA sequences that code for the same CDR3. V usage is TRBV29-1 and J usage is TRBJ2-3; 9 nucleotides agree with TRBD2. The CDR3 spans 13 residues. Trimming cost V 4 bases and J 5 bases; bases outside gene matches: 4. CDR1 and CDR2 (germline): SQVTM, ANQGSEA. The CDR3: CSVVGGREDTQYF. The DNA for the CDR3 is TGCAGCGTTGTTGGCGGGAGGGAAGATACGCAGTATTTT.

The chain uses TRBV7-3 and TRBJ2-7; 12 nucleotides agree with TRBD2. CDR3 length equals 17 residues. V was clipped by 5 bases and J by 2 bases; unmatched bases: 10. Germline assignment: CDR1 SGHTA and CDR2 FQGTGA. CDR3 sequence reads: CASSPRTSGIGAYEQYF. The DNA for the CDR3 is TGTGCCAGCAGCCCGCGGACTAGCGGGATTGGGGCCTACGAGCAGTACTTC.